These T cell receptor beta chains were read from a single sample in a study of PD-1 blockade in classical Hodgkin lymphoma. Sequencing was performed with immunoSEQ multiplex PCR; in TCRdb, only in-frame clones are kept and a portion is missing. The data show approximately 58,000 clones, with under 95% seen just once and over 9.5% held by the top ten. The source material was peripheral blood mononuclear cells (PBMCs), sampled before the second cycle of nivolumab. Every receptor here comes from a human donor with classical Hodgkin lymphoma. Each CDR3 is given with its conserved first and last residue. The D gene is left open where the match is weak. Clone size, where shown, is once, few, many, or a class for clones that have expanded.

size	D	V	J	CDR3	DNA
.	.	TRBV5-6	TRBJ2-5	CASSFGLRPIQETQYF	TGTGCCAGCAGCTTCGGACTGAGACCAATCCAGGAGACCCAGTACTTC
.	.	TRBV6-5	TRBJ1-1	CASSYSTRNTEAFF	TGTGCCAGCAGTTACTCAACCCGGAACACTGAAGCTTTCTTT
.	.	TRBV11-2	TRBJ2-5	CASSFPGRLSSQETQYF	TGTGCCAGCAGCTTTCCCGGCCGGTTGTCTAGCCAAGAGACCCAGTACTTC
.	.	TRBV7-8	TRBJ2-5	CASSLAMGETQYF	TGTGCCAGCAGCTTAGCAATGGGAGAGACCCAGTACTTC
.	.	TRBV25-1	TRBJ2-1	CASSGGSSGYNEQFF	TGTGCCAGCAGTGGTGGTTCCTCCGGATACAATGAGCAGTTCTTC
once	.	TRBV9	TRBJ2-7	CASSVKSSSYEQYF	TGTGCCAGCAGCGTAAAGTCGAGCTCCTACGAGCAGTACTTC
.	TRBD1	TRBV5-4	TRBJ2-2	CASSFAQGYTGELFF	TGTGCCAGCAGCTTTGCACAGGGGTACACCGGGGAGCTGTTTTTT
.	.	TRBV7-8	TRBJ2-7	CASSSWRGSHEQYF	TGTGCCAGCAGCTCCTGGCGGGGTTCCCACGAGCAGTACTTC
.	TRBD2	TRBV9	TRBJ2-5	CASSVDGMGSGEYQETQYF	TGTGCCAGCAGCGTAGACGGTATGGGTAGCGGGGAATACCAAGAGACCCAGTACTTC
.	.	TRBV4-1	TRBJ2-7	CASSQVHGPPGGEQYF	TGCGCCAGCAGCCAAGTTCACGGACCGCCCGGAGGAGAGCAGTACTTC
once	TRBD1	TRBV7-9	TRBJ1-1	CASSATTGAPMNTEAFF	TGTGCCAGCAGCGCAACGACAGGGGCCCCCATGAACACTGAAGCTTTCTTT
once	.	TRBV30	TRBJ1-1	CAWSLSVNTEAFF	TGTGCCTGGAGCTTAAGTGTGAACACTGAAGCTTTCTTT
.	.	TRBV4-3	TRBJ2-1	CASSQGAGPLYNEQFF	TGCGCCAGCAGCCAAGGAGCAGGGCCCCTCTACAATGAGCAGTTCTTC
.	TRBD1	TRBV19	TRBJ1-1	CASSTDRTEAFF	TGTGCCAGTAGTACGGACAGGACTGAAGCTTTCTTT
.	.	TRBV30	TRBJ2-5	CAWSVTAETQYF	TGTGCCTGGAGTGTGACTGCAGAGACCCAGTACTTC
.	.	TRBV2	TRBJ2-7	CARQGNSSYEQYF	TGTGCCAGACAGGGTAATTCTTCCTACGAGCAGTACTTC
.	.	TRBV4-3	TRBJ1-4	CASSHDWTGDNPTNEKLFF	TGCGCCAGCAGCCATGACTGGACGGGGGACAATCCAACTAATGAAAAACTGTTTTTT
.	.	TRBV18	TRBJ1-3	CASSPPGRDTIYF	TGTGCCAGCTCACCACCAGGCCGGGACACCATATATTTT
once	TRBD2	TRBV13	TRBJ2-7	CASRAGLAGSEQYF	TGTGCCAGCAGAGCGGGACTAGCCGGCTCCGAGCAGTACTTC
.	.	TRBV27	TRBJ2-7	CASSLVGAYEQYF	TGTGCCAGCAGTTTAGTGGGGGCGTACGAGCAGTACTTC